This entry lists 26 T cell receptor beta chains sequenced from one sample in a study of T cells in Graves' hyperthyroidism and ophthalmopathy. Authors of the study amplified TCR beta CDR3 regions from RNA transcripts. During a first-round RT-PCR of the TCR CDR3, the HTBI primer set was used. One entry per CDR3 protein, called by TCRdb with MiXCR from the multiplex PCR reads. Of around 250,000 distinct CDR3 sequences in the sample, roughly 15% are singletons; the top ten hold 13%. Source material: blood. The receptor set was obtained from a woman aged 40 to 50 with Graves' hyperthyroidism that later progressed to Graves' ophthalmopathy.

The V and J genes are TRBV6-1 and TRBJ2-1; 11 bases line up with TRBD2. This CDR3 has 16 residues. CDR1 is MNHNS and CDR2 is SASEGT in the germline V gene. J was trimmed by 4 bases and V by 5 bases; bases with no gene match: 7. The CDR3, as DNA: TGTGCCAGCAGTCCGATGACTAGCGGGACTTACAATGAGCAGTTCTTC. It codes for CASSPMTSGTYNEQFF.

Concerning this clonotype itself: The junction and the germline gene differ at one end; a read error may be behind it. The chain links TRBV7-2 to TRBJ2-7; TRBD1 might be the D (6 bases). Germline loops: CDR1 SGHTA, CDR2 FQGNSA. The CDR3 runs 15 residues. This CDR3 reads CVSSPTGQTDYEQYF. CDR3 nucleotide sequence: TGTGTCAGCAGCCCGACGGGACAAACGGACTACGAGCAGTACTTC. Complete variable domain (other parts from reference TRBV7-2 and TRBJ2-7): GAGVSQSPSNKVTEKGKDVELRCDPISGHTALYWYRQSLGQGLEFLIYFQGNSAPDKSGLPSDRFSAERTGGSVSTLTIQRTQQEDSAVYLCVSSPTGQTDYEQYFGPGTRLTVT.

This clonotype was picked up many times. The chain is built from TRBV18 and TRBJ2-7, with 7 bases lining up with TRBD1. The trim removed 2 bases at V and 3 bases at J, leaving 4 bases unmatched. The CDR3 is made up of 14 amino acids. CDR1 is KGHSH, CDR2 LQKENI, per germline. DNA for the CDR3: TGTGCCAGCTCACCAACGACAGGGAACTACGAGCAGTACTTC. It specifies CASSPTTGNYEQYF.

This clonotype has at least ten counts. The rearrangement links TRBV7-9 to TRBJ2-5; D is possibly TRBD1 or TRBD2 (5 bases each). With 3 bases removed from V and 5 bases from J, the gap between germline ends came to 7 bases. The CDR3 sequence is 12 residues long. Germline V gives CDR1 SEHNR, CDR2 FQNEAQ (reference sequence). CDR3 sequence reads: CASSFEGETQYF. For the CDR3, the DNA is TGTGCCAGCAGCTTTGAGGGGGAGACCCAGTACTTC.

The CDR3 is CASSSGLGEKLFF. The CDR3 DNA follows: TGCGCCAGCAGCTCCGGCCTGGGGGAAAAACTGTTTTTT. V and J are TRBV5-1 and TRBJ1-4; the D is unclear. V lost 3 bases to trimming and J lost 8 bases, with 11 bases between them. Germline V CDR1 and CDR2: SGHRS, YFSETQ. This CDR3 comprises 13 residues.

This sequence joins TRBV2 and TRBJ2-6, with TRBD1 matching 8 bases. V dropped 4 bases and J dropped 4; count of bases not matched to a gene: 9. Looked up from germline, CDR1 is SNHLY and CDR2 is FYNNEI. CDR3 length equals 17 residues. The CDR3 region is CASSVDRVVSGANVLTF. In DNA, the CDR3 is TGTGCCAGCAGTGTGGACAGGGTGGTGAGCGGGGCCAACGTCCTGACTTTC. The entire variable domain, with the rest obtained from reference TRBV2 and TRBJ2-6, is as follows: EPEVTQTPSHQVTQMGQEVILRCVPISNHLYFYWYRQILGQKVEFLVSFYNNEISEKSEIFDDQFSVERPDGSNFTLKIRSTKLEDSAMYFCASSVDRVVSGANVLTFGAGSRLTVL.

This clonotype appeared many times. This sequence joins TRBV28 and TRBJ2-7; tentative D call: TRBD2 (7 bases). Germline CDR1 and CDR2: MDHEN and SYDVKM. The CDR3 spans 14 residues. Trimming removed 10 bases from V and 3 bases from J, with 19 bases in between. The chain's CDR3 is CATSQGGGYYEQYF. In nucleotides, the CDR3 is TGTGCCACCTCCCAGGGAGGGGGTTACTACGAGCAGTACTTC.

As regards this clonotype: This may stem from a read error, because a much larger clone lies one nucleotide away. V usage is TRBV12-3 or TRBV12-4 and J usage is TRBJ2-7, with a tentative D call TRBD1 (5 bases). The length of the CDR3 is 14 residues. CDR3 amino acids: CTSSFGADTYEQYF. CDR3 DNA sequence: TGTACCAGCAGTTTTGGGGCAGATACCTACGAGCAGTACTTC.

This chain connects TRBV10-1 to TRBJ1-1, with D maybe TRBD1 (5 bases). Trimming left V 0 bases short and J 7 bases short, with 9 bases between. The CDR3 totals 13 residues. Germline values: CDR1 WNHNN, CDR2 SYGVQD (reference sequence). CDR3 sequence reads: CASSESPGYEAFF. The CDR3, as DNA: TGCGCCAGCAGTGAGTCCCCAGGGTATGAAGCTTTCTTT.

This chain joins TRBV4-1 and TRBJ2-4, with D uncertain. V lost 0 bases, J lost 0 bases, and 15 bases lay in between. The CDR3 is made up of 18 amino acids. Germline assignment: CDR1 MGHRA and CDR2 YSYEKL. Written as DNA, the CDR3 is TGCGCCAGCAGCCAAGATATGAAGGACCCTATAGCCAAAAACATTCAGTACTTC. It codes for CASSQDMKDPIAKNIQYF.

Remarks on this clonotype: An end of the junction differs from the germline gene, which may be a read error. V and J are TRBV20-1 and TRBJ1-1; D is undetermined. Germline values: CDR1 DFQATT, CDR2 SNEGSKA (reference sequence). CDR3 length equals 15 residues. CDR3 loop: CSATGQLTRRTEAYF. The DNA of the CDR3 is TGCAGTGCTACGGGCCAACTTACGAGACGCACTGAAGCTTACTTT.

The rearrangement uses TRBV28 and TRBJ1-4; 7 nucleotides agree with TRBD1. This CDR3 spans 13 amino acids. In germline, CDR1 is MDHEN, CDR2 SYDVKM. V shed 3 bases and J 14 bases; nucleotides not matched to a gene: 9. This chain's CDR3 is CASSFPGQANLFF. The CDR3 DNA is TGTGCCAGCAGTTTTCCCGGACAGGCTAATCTGTTTTTT.

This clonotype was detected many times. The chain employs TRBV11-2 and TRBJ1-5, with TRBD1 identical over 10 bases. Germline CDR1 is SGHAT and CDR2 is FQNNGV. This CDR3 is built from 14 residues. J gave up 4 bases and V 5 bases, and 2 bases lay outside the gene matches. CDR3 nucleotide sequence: TGTGCCAGCAGCCTGGGACAGGGGAATCAGCCCCAGCATTTT. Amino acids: CASSLGQGNQPQHF.

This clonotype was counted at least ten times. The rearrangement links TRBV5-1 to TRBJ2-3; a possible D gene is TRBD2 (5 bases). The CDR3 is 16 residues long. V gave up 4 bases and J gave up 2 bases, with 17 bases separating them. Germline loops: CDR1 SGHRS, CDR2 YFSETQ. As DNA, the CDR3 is TGCGCCAGCAGCATAGGTTCGGACTCTTTCACAGATACGCAGTATTTT. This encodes CASSIGSDSFTDTQYF.

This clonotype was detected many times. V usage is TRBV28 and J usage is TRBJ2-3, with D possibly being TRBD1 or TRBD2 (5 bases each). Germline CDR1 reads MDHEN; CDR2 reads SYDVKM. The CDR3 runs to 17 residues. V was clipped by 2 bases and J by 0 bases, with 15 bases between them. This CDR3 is CASSLNVNGGSTDTQYF. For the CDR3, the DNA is TGTGCCAGCAGTTTAAACGTAAATGGGGGAAGCACAGATACGCAGTATTTT.

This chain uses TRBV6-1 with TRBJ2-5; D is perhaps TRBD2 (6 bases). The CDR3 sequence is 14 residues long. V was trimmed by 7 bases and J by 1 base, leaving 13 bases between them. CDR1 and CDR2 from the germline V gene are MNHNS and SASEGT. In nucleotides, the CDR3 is TGTGCCAGCACCTCCACCGGGGGCCAAGAGACCCAGTACTTC. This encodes CASTSTGGQETQYF.

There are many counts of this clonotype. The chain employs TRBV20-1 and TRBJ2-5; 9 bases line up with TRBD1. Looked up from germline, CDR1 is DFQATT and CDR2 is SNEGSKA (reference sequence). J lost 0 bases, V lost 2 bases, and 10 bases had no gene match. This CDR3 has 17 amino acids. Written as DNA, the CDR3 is TGCAGTGCTAGACCCCTAACAGGGACAGGGTACCAAGAGACCCAGTACTTC. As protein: CSARPLTGTGYQETQYF.

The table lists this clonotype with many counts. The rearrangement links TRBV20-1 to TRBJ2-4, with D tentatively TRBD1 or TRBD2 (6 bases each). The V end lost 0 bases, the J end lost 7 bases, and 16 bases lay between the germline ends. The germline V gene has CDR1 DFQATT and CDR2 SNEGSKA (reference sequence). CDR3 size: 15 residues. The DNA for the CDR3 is TGCAGTGCTAGAGAAGGTTCCGTAGGGGGGAACATTCAGTACTTC. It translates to CSAREGSVGGNIQYF.

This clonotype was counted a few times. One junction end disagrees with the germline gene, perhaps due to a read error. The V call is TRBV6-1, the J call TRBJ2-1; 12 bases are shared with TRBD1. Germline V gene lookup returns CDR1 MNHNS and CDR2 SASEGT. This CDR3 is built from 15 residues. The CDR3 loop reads CAGSAGTGGWGEQFF. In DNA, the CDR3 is TGTGCCGGCAGCGCCGGGACAGGGGGCTGGGGTGAGCAGTTCTTC.

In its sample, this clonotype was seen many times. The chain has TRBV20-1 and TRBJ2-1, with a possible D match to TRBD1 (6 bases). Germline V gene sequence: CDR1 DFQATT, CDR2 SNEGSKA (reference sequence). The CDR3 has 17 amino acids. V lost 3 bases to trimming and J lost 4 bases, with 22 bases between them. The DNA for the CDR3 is TGCAGTGCTAGCGAGGTTGGGGGCGGGTTCATTTACAATGAGCAGTTCTTC. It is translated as CSASEVGGGFIYNEQFF.

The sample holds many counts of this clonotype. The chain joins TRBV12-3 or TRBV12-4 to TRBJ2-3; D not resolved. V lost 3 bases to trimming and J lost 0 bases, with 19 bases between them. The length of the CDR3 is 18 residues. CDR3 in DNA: TGTGCCAGCAGTTTTTGGGAATCGCTCTTCAACAGCACAGATACGCAGTATTTT. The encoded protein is CASSFWESLFNSTDTQYF.

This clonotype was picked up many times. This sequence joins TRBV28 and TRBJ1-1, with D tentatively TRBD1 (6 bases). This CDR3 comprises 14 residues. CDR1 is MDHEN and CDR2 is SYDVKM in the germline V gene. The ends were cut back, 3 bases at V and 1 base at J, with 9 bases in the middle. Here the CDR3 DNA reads TGTGCCAGCAGTTTTGTGGGGGCGAACACTGAAGCTTTCTTT. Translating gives CASSFVGANTEAFF.

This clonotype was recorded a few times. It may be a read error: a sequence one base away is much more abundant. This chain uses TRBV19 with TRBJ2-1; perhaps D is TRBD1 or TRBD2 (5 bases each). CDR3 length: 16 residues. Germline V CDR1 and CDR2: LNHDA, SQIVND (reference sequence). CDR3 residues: CASSGFRDLSYSEQFF. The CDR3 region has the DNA TGTGCCAGTAGTGGGTTCAGGGACCTCTCCTACAGTGAGCAGTTCTTC.

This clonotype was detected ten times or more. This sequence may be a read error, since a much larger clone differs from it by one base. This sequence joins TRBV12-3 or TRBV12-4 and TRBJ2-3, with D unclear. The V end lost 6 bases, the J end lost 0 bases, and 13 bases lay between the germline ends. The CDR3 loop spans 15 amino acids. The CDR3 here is CASSPDRDSTDTQYF. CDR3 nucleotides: TGTGCCAGCAGCCCTGACCGAGACAGCACAGATACGCAGTATTTT.

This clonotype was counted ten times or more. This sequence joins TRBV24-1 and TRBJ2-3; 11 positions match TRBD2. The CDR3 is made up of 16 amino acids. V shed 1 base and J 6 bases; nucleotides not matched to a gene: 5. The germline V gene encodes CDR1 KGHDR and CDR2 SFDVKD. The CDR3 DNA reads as TGTGCCACCAGTGATTTACTAGCGGGAGACGTCGATACGCAGTATTTT. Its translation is CATSDLLAGDVDTQYF.

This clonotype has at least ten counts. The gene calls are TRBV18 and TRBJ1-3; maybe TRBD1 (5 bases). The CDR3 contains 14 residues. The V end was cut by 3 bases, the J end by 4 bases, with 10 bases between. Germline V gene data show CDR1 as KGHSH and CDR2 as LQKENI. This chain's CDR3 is CASSPRGDGNTIYF. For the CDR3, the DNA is TGTGCCAGCTCACCCCGCGGGGACGGAAACACCATATATTTT.